One and the same sample provided the 15 T cell receptor beta chains below, sequenced in a study of blood T cell repertoires in COVID-19. Measured with immunoSEQ multiplex PCR; TCRdb has only the in-frame clones, and not every one. Of under 250,000 clones listed, 70% to 85% are singletons. The sample taken for sequencing was PBMCs or T cells enriched from blood (not recorded which). The receptors stem from a woman in her thirties or forties with acute COVID-19.

This sequence joins TRBV5-1 and TRBJ2-7, with D possibly TRBD2 on 5 matching bases. The CDR3 runs 14 residues. Trimming shortened V by 4 bases and J by 4 bases, and 15 bases separated the two germline ends. The germline CDR1 and CDR2 sequences are SGHRS and YFSETQ. The CDR3 coding sequence is TGCGCCAGCAGCCCTCCGGGGATCTTGTACGAGCAGTACTTC. Translated: CASSPPGILYEQYF. Together with reference TRBV5-1 and TRBJ2-7, the CDR3 gives the full variable domain: KAGVTQTPRYLIKTRGQQVTLSCSPISGHRSVSWYQQTPGQGLQFLFEYFSETQRNKGNFPGRFSGRQFSNSRSEMNVSTLELGDSALYLCASSPPGILYEQYFGPGTRLTVT.

The chain carries TRBV7-2 and TRBJ1-1; TRBD1 matches at 9 bases. Germline V CDR1 and CDR2: SGHTA, FQGNSA. After removal of 1 base from V and 11 bases from J, the junction contained 8 bases not matched to a gene. The CDR3 runs to 14 residues. The CDR3 protein is CASSLGTGDRKAFF. CDR3 DNA: TGTGCCAGCAGCTTAGGGACAGGGGATAGGAAGGCTTTCTTT.

The chain combines TRBV15 with TRBJ1-4; D remains ambiguous. V gave up 0 bases and J gave up 5 bases, with 13 bases separating them. The CDR3 is 16 residues long. In germline, CDR1 is LNHNV, CDR2 YYDKDF (reference sequence). The CDR3: CATSRDRTGLNEKLFF. CDR3 DNA sequence: TGTGCCACCAGCAGAGATCGGACTGGCCTAAATGAAAAACTGTTTTTT.

The chain joins TRBV18 to TRBJ1-5, with TRBD1 as a possible D gene (6 bases). The CDR3 is 14 amino acids. The V end was cut by 5 bases, the J end by 7 bases, with 15 bases between. Germline values: CDR1 KGHSH, CDR2 LQKENI. In DNA, the CDR3 is TGTGCCAGCTCATTTGGGGTACAGGGCCAGCCCCAGCATTTT. This gives the protein CASSFGVQGQPQHF.

The chain has TRBV4-1 and TRBJ1-5; D gene ambiguous. The CDR3 extends over 16 amino acids. The ends were cut back, 0 bases at V and 9 bases at J, with 18 bases in the middle. CDR1 and CDR2 from the germline V gene are MGHRA and YSYEKL. The CDR3 is CASSQDPTYSGRPQHF. CDR3 bases: TGCGCCAGCAGCCAAGATCCTACCTACTCCGGTCGGCCCCAGCATTTT.

This clone was recorded a few times. V is TRBV16 and J is TRBJ2-1, with TRBD2 matching 15 bases. Germline CDR1 KGHSY, CDR2 FQNENV. J lost 10 bases, V lost 4 bases, and 11 bases had no gene match. This CDR3 spans 17 amino acids. In DNA, the CDR3 is TGTGCCAGCAGCCGCCGCGGGACTAGCGGGAGGATGGGCGAGCAGTTCTTC. Residues: CASSRRGTSGRMGEQFF.

This chain joins TRBV7-9 and TRBJ1-2; 8 nucleotides agree with TRBD1. CDR3 size: 14 residues. The junction had 9 bases not matched to a gene; V was cut back by 4 bases and J by 8 bases. Germline V gene data show CDR1 as SEHNR and CDR2 as FQNEAQ (reference sequence). DNA of the CDR3: TGTGCCAGCAGCTCAGGGACAGGACTTGTCGGCTACACCTTC. It translates to CASSSGTGLVGYTF.

About this clone: At one end, the junction sequence differs from germline, possibly due to a read error. J is TRBJ1-5 and V is TRBV6-1; 9 bases agree with TRBD1. The CDR3 is made up of 17 amino acids. CDR1 is MNHNS and CDR2 is SASEGT in the germline V gene. The CDR3 nucleotides read TGTGCCAGCAGTGAAGCGCTTCCTGGGACAGGGATTATTTCCTTCGACTTT. Its translation is CASSEALPGTGIISFDF.

The rearrangement joins TRBV9 to TRBJ2-5; TRBD1 matches at 9 bases. Germline V gene lookup returns CDR1 SGDLS and CDR2 YYNGEE. The CDR3 covers 13 residues. V trimming: 4 bases; J trimming: 5 bases; junction bases outside the gene matches: 3. The chain's CDR3 is CASSPGQGETQYF. CDR3 DNA: TGTGCCAGCAGCCCCGGACAGGGGGAGACCCAGTACTTC.

The V call is TRBV11-2, the J call TRBJ2-7; D is possibly TRBD1 (6 bases). The length of the CDR3 is 14 residues. Germline assignment: CDR1 SGHAT and CDR2 FQNNGV. Trimming removed 0 bases from V and 6 bases from J, with 12 bases in between. The DNA for the CDR3 is TGTGCCAGCAGCTTAGATCATCAGGGGCGCGAGCAGTACTTC. Amino acid sequence: CASSLDHQGREQYF.

The rearrangement joins TRBV6-1 to TRBJ2-7; 8 nucleotides line up with TRBD1. V trimming: 3 bases; J trimming: 0 bases; junction bases outside the gene matches: 4. Germline V gene sequence: CDR1 MNHNS, CDR2 SASEGT. This CDR3 spans 15 amino acids. The CDR3 is CASSEDRASSYEQYF. The CDR3, as DNA: TGTGCCAGCAGTGAGGACAGGGCCAGCTCCTACGAGCAGTACTTC.

V gene TRBV30 combines with J gene TRBJ1-1; a weak D match, TRBD1 (5 bases). CDR3 length equals 13 residues. Trimming left V 3 bases short and J 1 base short, with 9 bases between. Germline V gene sequence: CDR1 GTSNPN, CDR2 SVGIG (reference sequence). CDR3 loop: CAWSYQGNTEAFF. The CDR3 region has the DNA TGTGCCTGGAGCTATCAGGGGAACACTGAAGCTTTCTTT. Based on the CDR3 plus reference TRBV30 and TRBJ1-1, the full variable domain is SQTIHQWPATLVQPVGSPLSLECTVEGTSNPNLYWYRQAAGRGLQLLFYSVGIGQISSEVPQNLSASRPQDRQFILSSKKLLLSDSGFYLCAWSYQGNTEAFFGQGTRLTVV.

The genes are TRBV5-5 and TRBJ1-3; unclear D gene. The CDR3 length is 14 residues. Germline CDR1 and CDR2: SGHKS and YYEKEE (reference sequence). V was pared by 0 bases and J by 3 bases, with 7 bases between. The CDR3 coding sequence is TGTGCCAGCAGCTTGGTACTGTTTGGAAACACCATATATTTT. Amino acids: CASSLVLFGNTIYF.

Turning to this clone: Other DNA sequences in this sample translate to the same CDR3. The CDR3 sequence: CASSFSGRRAGGYEQFF. As DNA, the CDR3 is TGCGCCAGCAGCTTCTCGGGGCGGCGGGCAGGGGGGTATGAGCAGTTCTTC. The chain employs TRBV5-1 and TRBJ2-1; D might be TRBD1 (7 bases). Germline lookup yields CDR1 SGHRS and CDR2 YFSETQ. There are 17 residues in the CDR3. V was trimmed by 2 bases and J by 8 bases, leaving 23 bases between them.

The chain carries TRBV30 and TRBJ1-2; 7 positions agree with TRBD1. Per the germline V gene, CDR1 is GTSNPN and CDR2 is SVGIG (reference sequence). The CDR3 sequence is 12 residues long. The junction had 4 bases not matched to a gene; V was cut back by 1 base and J by 8 bases. CDR3: CAWSAKTGGYTF. CDR3 coding DNA: TGTGCCTGGAGTGCGAAGACAGGGGGCTACACCTTC.